This T cell receptor beta chain appears in the sequencing data of a study of blood T cell repertoires in COVID-19. Study-wide context: T cells, B-cell-depleted T cells, or PBMCs supplied cDNA or gDNA.

Trimming removed 3 bases from V and 5 bases from J; junction bases left unmatched: 7. CDR3 size: 15 residues. In germline, CDR1 is MNHEY, CDR2 SMNVEV (reference sequence). This clone has more than one count but fewer than ten. In the authors' methods: Reference gene primer amplification yielded estimated nucleated cell counts. Data came from immunoSEQ multiplex PCR; TCRdb stores just in-frame clones and leaves some out. Clone size and V and J calls were adopted from that table, with D and trimming inferred from the DNA. The profile covers some 200,000 clones, with around 84% appearing a single time and approximately 6.1% taken by the ten largest.

The sequence came from a man older than 75 with acute or convalescent COVID-19. Sequencing was performed on peripheral blood. The chain carries TRBV27 and TRBJ2-7; the match to TRBD1 covers 10 bases. The CDR3 spells CASSLPGTGAHEQYF. In DNA, the CDR3 is TGTGCCAGCAGTTTGCCCGGGACAGGGGCCCACGAGCAGTACTTC.